This paragraph reports one T cell receptor beta chain. CDR3 length: 16 amino acids. From germline, CDR1 is SGHNT and CDR2 YYREEE (reference sequence). V was clipped by 3 bases and J by 6 bases; unmatched bases: 7. The sample comes from a study of blood T cell repertoires in COVID-19. Study-wide background: Sources were T cells, B-cell-depleted T cells, or PBMCs; the material itself was cDNA or gDNA.

Method: immunoSEQ multiplex PCR; TCRdb's copy keeps in-frame clones and lacks some. The data show over 60,000 clones, with 70% to 90% seen just once and 6% to 8% held by the top ten. V gene TRBV5-4 combines with J gene TRBJ2-1; TRBD2 aligns across 12 bases. This sequence originates from a woman of 80 years or more with active COVID-19. Sequencing was carried out using peripheral blood. CDR3 coding DNA: TGTGCCAGCAGCTCCTCTAGCGGGAGGGCCCTCAATGAGCAGTTCTTC. This encodes CASSSSSGRALNEQFF.